Below, 16 T cell receptor beta chains from the same sample are listed, as sequenced in a study of beta chain features in type 1 diabetes (dated by TCRdb to 2016 to 2019). The study at large found these results: A moderate but significant shortening of TCRB CDR3 length was observed in type 1 diabetes patients in all four CD4+ subsets.

These TCRs' antigens remain unknown. Library preparation was by the immunoSEQ multiplex PCR assay. The entire isolated RNA was reverse transcribed using the High Capacity cDNA Reverse Transcription Kit, and thus expressed TCRB transcripts were sequenced. The source is immuneACCESS, and TCRdb retained only in-frame sequences with V and J called. Part of the clones is not carried over; for the studies checked, unresolved V genes explain less than half of this, and the remainder is unexplained. This sample has roughly 730,000 clones in its table, and roughly an eighth of those were observed once. The top ten clonotypes cover approximately 0.022% of the sample. The specimen was naive CD4+ T cells from blood. The cell subset or site label corresponds to: true naive CD4+ T cells. The receptors here all came from a man aged 18 to 30 with type 1 diabetes.

This clone came up a few times. This chain connects TRBV29-1 to TRBJ1-2; D gene unclear. CDR1 is SQVTM, CDR2 ANQGSEA, per germline. CDR3 length: 15 residues. The V gene lost 4 bases and the J gene lost 0 bases, with 15 bases spanning the gap. CDR3 sequence reads: CSVVEMGGPNYGYTF. The CDR3 DNA reads TGCAGCGTTGTTGAAATGGGCGGACCTAACTATGGCTACACCTTC.

This clone was picked up a small number of times. The genes are TRBV7-9 and TRBJ2-1; D is possibly TRBD1 or TRBD2 (6 bases each). V shed 4 bases and J shed 7 bases, with 17 bases lying between them. Germline CDR1 SEHNR, CDR2 FQNEAQ (reference sequence). The CDR3 is 15 residues long. In DNA, the CDR3 is TGTGCCAGCAGCTCCCAAGTGTGGGGGGCGAATGAGCAGTTCTTC. The encoded protein is CASSSQVWGANEQFF.

The sample holds a few counts of this clone. This sequence joins TRBV6-1 and TRBJ1-1; D is ambiguous. Germline V CDR1 and CDR2: MNHNS, SASEGT. The CDR3 runs to 13 residues. The V end lost 7 bases, the J end lost 6 bases, and 15 bases lay between the germline ends. The CDR3 DNA follows: TGTGCCAGCATTACACGAAGACAAGCTGAAGCTTTCTTT. Translated, it gives CASITRRQAEAFF.

The chain recombines TRBV6-5 with TRBJ2-7, with a possible D match to TRBD2 (6 bases). The CDR3 is 13 residues long. Deletions cut 7 bases from V and 5 bases from J, with 15 bases between. Germline V lookup: CDR1 MNHEY, CDR2 SVGAGI. The DNA of the CDR3 is TGTGCCAGCACCGCTCGCTGGGGGGACGAGCAGTACTTC. This encodes CASTARWGDEQYF.

V usage is TRBV6-5 and J usage is TRBJ1-2; D is unresolved. The CDR3 loop spans 11 amino acids. The germline gives CDR1 MNHEY, CDR2 SVGAGI. Trimming took off 5 bases at V and 3 bases at J, with 4 bases between the two ends. CDR3: CASSHDYGYTF. CDR3 sequence (DNA): TGTGCCAGCAGTCACGACTATGGCTACACCTTC.

The table lists this clone with a few counts. The chain uses TRBV15 and TRBJ2-3; D is perhaps TRBD2 (6 bases). V lost 6 bases and J lost 6, with 13 bases in between. This CDR3 region has 13 residues. CDR1 and CDR2 (germline): LNHNV, YYDKDF (reference sequence). The CDR3 spells CATRSSGRDTQYF. CDR3 in DNA: TGTGCCACCAGAAGTAGCGGAAGGGATACGCAGTATTTT.

This clone was counted only a few times. J is TRBJ2-4 and V is TRBV15, with TRBD2 as a possible D gene (5 bases). CDR3 length: 18 amino acids. V shed 2 bases and J shed 1 base, with 18 bases lying between them. Germline V gives CDR1 LNHNV, CDR2 YYDKDF (reference sequence). In DNA form, the CDR3 reads TGTGCCACCAGCAGACCCTTACTAGGCCCTTTGGCCAAAAACATTCAGTACTTC. Protein: CATSRPLLGPLAKNIQYF.

The chain joins TRBV6-6 to TRBJ1-3; D remains ambiguous. V lost 2 bases and J lost 0, with 2 bases in between. The V gene's germline CDR1 is MNHNY and CDR2 SVGAGI (reference sequence). CDR3 length equals 13 residues. The DNA of the CDR3 is TGTGCCAGCAGTTACCTCTCTGGAAACACCATATATTTT. Protein: CASSYLSGNTIYF.

CDR3 residues: CASSERIVGETQYF. As DNA, the CDR3 is TGCGCCAGCAGCGAGAGGATTGTGGGGGAGACCCAGTACTTC. V and J are TRBV5-1 and TRBJ2-5; no definite D call. CDR3 length: 14 residues. Germline CDR1 is SGHRS and CDR2 is YFSETQ. Trimming shortened V by 4 bases and J by 5 bases, and 15 bases separated the two germline ends.

For the CDR3, the DNA is TGCAGTGCCGACACTTATCCTGAAGCTTTCTTT. This gives the protein CSADTYPEAFF. The chain links TRBV20-1 to TRBJ1-1; D is uncertain. Germline V gene data show CDR1 as DFQATT and CDR2 as SNEGSKA (reference sequence). This CDR3 comprises 11 residues. V was shortened by 6 bases and J by 6 bases, with 11 bases between the two germline ends.

V and J are TRBV9 and TRBJ2-1; possible D gene TRBD1, 6 bases. The CDR3 sequence is 13 residues long. V was pared by 2 bases and J by 5 bases, with 8 bases between. Germline loops: CDR1 SGDLS, CDR2 YYNGEE. CDR3 sequence: CASSVQGNNEQFF. In nucleotides, the CDR3 is TGTGCCAGCAGCGTTCAGGGGAACAATGAGCAGTTCTTC.

This sequence joins TRBV14 and TRBJ1-2; D possibly corresponds to TRBD1 (6 bases). The V end was cut by 3 bases, the J end by 6 bases, with 11 bases between. CDR3 length equals 13 residues. Germline values: CDR1 SGHDN, CDR2 FVKESK. The CDR3 reads CASSQGGGNGYTF. The CDR3 DNA follows: TGTGCCAGCAGCCAGGGGGGCGGAAATGGCTACACCTTC.

This clone was counted a few times. This chain links TRBV16 with TRBJ2-7; D uncertain. V shed 0 bases and J shed 2 bases, with 11 bases lying between them. Looked up from germline, CDR1 is KGHSY and CDR2 is FQNENV. This CDR3 is built from 15 residues. DNA of the CDR3: TGTGCCAGCAGCCAATCGCAGATAACAACCTACGAGCAGTACTTC. Amino acids: CASSQSQITTYEQYF.

J is TRBJ2-3 and V is TRBV7-9; 8 bases agree with TRBD2. Germline V CDR1 and CDR2: SEHNR, FQNEAQ (reference sequence). Trimming cost V 8 bases and J 5 bases; bases outside gene matches: 6. There are 13 residues in the CDR3. CDR3 residues: CASGRGGGDTQYF. Written as DNA, the CDR3 is TGTGCCAGCGGTCGGGGGGGTGGAGATACGCAGTATTTT.

This clone has a handful of counts. This chain uses TRBV6-5 with TRBJ2-3; TRBD2 matches at 7 bases. CDR3 length: 15 residues. V shed 0 bases, J shed 2 bases, and the junction held 2 bases outside the gene matches. In germline, CDR1 is MNHEY, CDR2 SVGAGI. The CDR3 protein is CASSYSGTITDTQYF. DNA for the CDR3: TGTGCCAGCAGTTACTCCGGGACTATCACAGATACGCAGTATTTT.

This chain links TRBV13 with TRBJ2-2; D is unresolved. The V end lost 0 bases, the J end lost 4 bases, and 9 bases lay between the germline ends. Looked up from germline, CDR1 is PRHDT and CDR2 is FYEKMQ (reference sequence). This CDR3 spans 15 amino acids. CDR3 loop: CASSLGGGITGELFF. CDR3 DNA: TGTGCCAGCAGCTTAGGCGGCGGCATCACCGGGGAGCTGTTTTTT.